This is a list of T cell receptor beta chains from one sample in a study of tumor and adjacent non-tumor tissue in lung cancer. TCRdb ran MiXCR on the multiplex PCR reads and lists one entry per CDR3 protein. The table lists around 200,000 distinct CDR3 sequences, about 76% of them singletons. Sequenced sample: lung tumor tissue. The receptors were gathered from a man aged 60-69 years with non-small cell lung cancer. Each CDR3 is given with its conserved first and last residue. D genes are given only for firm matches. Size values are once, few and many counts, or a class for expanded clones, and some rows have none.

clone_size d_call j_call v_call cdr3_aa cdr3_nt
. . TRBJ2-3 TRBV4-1 CASSLVVGPKDTQYF TGCGCCAGTAGCCTAGTGGTGGGTCCTAAAGATACGCAGTATTTT
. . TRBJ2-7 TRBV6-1 CASSEKGSPAYEQYF TGTGCCAGCAGTGAAAAAGGGAGCCCAGCCTACGAGCAGTACTTC
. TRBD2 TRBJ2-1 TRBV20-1 CSASDSGAVNVQFF TGCAGTGCTAGTGATAGCGGGGCTGTCAATGTGCAATTCTTC
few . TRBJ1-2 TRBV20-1 CSASTGSNNYGYTF TGCAGTGCTAGTACAGGATCAAATAACTATGGCTACACCTTC
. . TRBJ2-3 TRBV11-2 CASSYYEADTQYF TGTGCCAGCAGCTACTATGAGGCAGATACGCAGTATTTT
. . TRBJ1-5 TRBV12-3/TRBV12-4 CASSPFGGGQPPHF TGTGCCAGCAGTCCCTTCGGGGGAGGTCAGCCCCCGCATTTT
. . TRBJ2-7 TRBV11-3 CTSNLGMWSKQSF TGTACCAGCAACTTAGGGATGTGGAGCAAGCAGTCCTTC
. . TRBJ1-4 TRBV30 CAWSIGRFKKLLF TGTGCCTGGAGTATCGGGCGGTTTAAAAAACTGCTTTTT
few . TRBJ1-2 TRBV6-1 CASNQAGDYFNYGYTF TGTGCCAGCAATCAGGCCGGGGATTACTTTAACTATGGCTACACCTTC
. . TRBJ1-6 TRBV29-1 CSLEEQFPQRGNSPLHF TGTAGCCTTGAAGAACAGTTCCCACAAAGAGGGAATTCACCCCTCCACTTT
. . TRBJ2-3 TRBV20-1 CIARVGDTQYF TGCATTGCTAGAGTCGGGGATACGCAGTATTTT
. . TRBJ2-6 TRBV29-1 CSVEEYTGTNVLTF TGCAGCGTTGAAGAATACACTGGGACCAACGTCCTGACTTTC
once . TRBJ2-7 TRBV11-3 CASSLTRGSHEQYF TGTGCTAGCAGCTTAACGAGGGGATCCCACGAGCAGTACTTC
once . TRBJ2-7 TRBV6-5 CASSSSDMAVGDQYF TGTGCCAGCAGTTCTTCTGACATGGCAGTCGGCGACCAGTACTTC
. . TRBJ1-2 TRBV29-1 CSVEDGRGYTF TGCAGCGTTGAGGACGGCCGTGGCTACACCTTC
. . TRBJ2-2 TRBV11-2 CASSWPVRGANTGELYF TGTGCCAGCAGCTGGCCGGTACGGGGTGCGAACACCGGGGAGCTGTATTTT
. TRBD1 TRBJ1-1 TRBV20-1 CSARDWGRGTNEAFF TGCAGTGCTAGAGATTGGGGCAGGGGGACGAATGAAGCTTTCTTT
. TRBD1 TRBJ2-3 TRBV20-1 CSAREYRGLGDTQYF TGCAGTGCTAGAGAATACAGGGGGCTGGGAGATACGCAGTATTTT
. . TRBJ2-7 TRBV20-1 CSARVGAKSYGQYF TGCAGTGCTAGGGTAGGGGCTAAATCCTACGGGCAGTACTTC
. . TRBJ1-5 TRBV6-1 CGSSEALRVGQPQHF TGTGGCAGCAGTGAAGCGCTAAGGGTTGGCCAGCCCCAGCATTTT
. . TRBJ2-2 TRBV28 CASLGQTNTGELFF TGTGCCAGCCTTGGACAGACGAACACCGGGGAGCTGTTTTTT
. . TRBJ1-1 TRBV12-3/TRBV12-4 CASSPGHQDIEAFF TGTGCCAGCAGTCCGGGACACCAGGACATTGAAGCTTTCTTT
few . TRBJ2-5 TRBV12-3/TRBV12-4 CASTSPRAQETQYF TGTGCCAGCACCTCCCCCAGGGCTCAGGAGACCCAGTACTTC
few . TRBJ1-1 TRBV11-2 CTSSSHRVSEAFF TGTACCAGCAGCTCCCACAGGGTAAGTGAAGCTTTCTTT
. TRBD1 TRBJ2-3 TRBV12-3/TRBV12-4 CASRTGDNQPQYF TGTGCCAGCAGGACAGGGGATAATCAGCCCCAGTATTTT
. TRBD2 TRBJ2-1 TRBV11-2 CASSLEAGVSYNGQFF TGTGCCAGCAGCTTGGAAGCGGGAGTCTCTTACAATGGGCAGTTCTTC
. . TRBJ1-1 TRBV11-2 CASSLASSRAGVETEAFF TGTGCCAGCAGCTTAGCATCGTCAAGAGCGGGGGTAGAGACTGAAGCTTTCTTT
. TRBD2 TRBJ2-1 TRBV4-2 CASSQAAVTAGDPNEQFF TGTGCCAGCAGTCAAGCCGCGGTTACAGCGGGAGATCCCAATGAGCAGTTCTTC
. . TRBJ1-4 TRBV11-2 CACSTGLNEKLFF TGTGCCTGCAGTACCGGACTGAATGAAAAACTTTTTTTT
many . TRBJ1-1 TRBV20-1 CSAAPNTEAFF TGCAGTGCTGCCCCGAACACTGAAGCTTTCTTT
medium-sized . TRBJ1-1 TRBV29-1 CSVERPHYTEAFF TGCAGCGTTGAGCGACCGCATTACACTGAAGCTTTCTTT
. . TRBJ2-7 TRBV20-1 CTARGQDVYEQYF TGCACTGCTAGGGGTCAGGACGTCTACGAGCAGTACTTC
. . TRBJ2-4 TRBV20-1 CGALGLSKNIQYF TGCGGTGCTCTAGGTCTGTCCAAAAACATTCAGTACTTC
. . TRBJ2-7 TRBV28 CASRRPGRSSYEQYF TGTGCCAGCAGACGTCCGGGACGCAGCTCCTACGAGCAGTACTTC
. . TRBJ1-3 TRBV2 CASSYRVGNAIYF TGTGCCAGCAGTTACAGGGTCGGAAACGCCATATATTTT
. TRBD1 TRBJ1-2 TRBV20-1 CSAKTGRGYGYTF TGCAGTGCAAAGACAGGGCGGGGCTATGGCTACACCTTC
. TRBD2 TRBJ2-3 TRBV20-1 CSAHTGLAGVKDTQYF TGCAGTGCGCATACCGGACTAGCGGGGGTAAAAGATACGCAGTATTTT
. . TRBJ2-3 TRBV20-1 CSVPRVRSTDTQYF TGTAGTGTTCCACGGGTCAGATCCACAGATACGCAGTATTTT
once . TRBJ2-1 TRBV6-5 CASSSGGVSYNEQFF TGTGCCAGCAGTTCCGGGGGTGTATCCTACAATGAGCAGTTCTTC
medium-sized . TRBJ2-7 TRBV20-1 CSARDLTAQDAYEQYF TGCAGTGCTAGAGACCTCACGGCTCAAGATGCGTACGAGCAGTACTTC
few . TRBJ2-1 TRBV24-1 CATSDSSDNEQFF TGTGCCACCAGTGATTCCAGCGACAATGAGCAGTTCTTC
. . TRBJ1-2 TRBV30 CAWSVDSYYGYTF TGTGCGTGGAGTGTAGACAGCTACTATGGCTACACCTTC
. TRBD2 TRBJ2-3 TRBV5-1 CASSLAGLAPAQYF TGCGCCAGCAGCCTCGCGGGACTAGCACCGGCGCAGTATTTT
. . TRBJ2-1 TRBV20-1 CSARDRGRGNIRF TGCAGTGCTAGAGATCGGGGGAGAGGGAACATTCGATTC
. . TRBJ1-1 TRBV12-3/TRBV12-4 CASSNRDFSWGEAFF TGTGCCAGCAGTAACCGGGACTTCTCTTGGGGTGAAGCTTTCTTT
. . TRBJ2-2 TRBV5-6 CASGSSRGSAITGQLFF TGTGCCAGCGGTTCCTCGAGGGGTAGCGCTATCACCGGGCAGCTGTTTTTT
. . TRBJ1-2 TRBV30 CAWNLPGIGIYGYTF TGTGCCTGGAATTTGCCCGGGATAGGAATCTATGGCTACACCTTC
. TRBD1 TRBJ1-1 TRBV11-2 CDSSSQGASEAFF TGTGACAGCAGCTCGCAGGGGGCTTCTGAAGCTTTCTTT
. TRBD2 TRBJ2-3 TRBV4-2 CASGQECGGRESSTDTQYF TGTGCCAGCGGCCAAGAATGCGGGGGGCGGGAGTCGAGCACAGATACGCAGTATTTT
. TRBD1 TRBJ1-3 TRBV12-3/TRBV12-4 CASKLQGAGNTIYF TGTGCCAGCAAGCTACAGGGGGCCGGAAACACCATATATTTC